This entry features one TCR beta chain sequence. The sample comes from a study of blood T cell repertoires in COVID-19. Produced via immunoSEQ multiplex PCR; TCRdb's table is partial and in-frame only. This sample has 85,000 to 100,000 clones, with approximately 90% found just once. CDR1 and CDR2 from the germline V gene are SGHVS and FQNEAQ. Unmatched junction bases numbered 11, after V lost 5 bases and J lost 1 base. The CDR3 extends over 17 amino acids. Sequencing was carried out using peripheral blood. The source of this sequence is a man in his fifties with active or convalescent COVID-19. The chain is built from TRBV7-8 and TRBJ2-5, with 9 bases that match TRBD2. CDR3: CASSPMRGGTFQETQYF. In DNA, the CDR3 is TGTGCCAGCAGCCCCATGCGGGGGGGGACGTTCCAAGAGACCCAGTACTTC. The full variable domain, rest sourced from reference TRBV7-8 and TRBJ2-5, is GAGVSQSPRYKVAKRGQDVALRCDPISGHVSLFWYQQALGQGPEFLTYFQNEAQLDKSGLPSDRFFAERPEGSVSTLKIQRTQQEDSAVYLCASSPMRGGTFQETQYFGPGTRLLVL.